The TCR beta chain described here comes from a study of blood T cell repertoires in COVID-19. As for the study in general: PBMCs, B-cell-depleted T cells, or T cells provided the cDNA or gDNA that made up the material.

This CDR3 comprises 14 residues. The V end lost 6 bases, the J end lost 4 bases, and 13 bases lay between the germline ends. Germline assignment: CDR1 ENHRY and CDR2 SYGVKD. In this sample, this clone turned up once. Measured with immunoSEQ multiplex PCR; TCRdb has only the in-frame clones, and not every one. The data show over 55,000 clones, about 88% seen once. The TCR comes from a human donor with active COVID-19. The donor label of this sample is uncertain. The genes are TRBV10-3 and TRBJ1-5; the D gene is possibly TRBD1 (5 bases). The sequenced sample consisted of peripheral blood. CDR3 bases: TGTGCCATCAGGGACGACAGTTGGAATCAGCCCCAGCATTTT. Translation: CAIRDDSWNQPQHF.